This paragraph reports one T cell receptor beta chain. The protocol was immunoSEQ multiplex PCR, while the TCRdb copy is restricted to in-frame clones and leaves out a portion. The repertoire holds some 140,000 clones, with 91% as singletons. The germline V and J ends were trimmed by 8 bases and 2 bases, with 13 bases remaining between them. The CDR3 extends over 14 amino acids. CDR1 is LNHNV, CDR2 YYDKDF, per germline (reference sequence). This sample was taken from a study of blood T cell repertoires in COVID-19. V gene TRBV15 combines with J gene TRBJ1-5; tentatively, D is TRBD1 (6 bases). The source of this sequence is a man aged 45-65 years with acute or convalescent COVID-19. The sequencing input was peripheral blood. The chain's CDR3 is CATSPQGRNQPQHF. CDR3 coding DNA: TGTGCCACCTCCCCACAGGGCCGCAATCAGCCCCAGCATTTT.